Listed below are T cell receptor beta chains from one sample, sequenced in a study of T cell responses to AZD1222 COVID-19 vaccine. Here immunoSEQ multiplex PCR was the method, and the copy in TCRdb shows in-frame clones only, minus some. The data show approximately 140,000 clones, 91% seen once. Sequenced material: peripheral blood, taken 28 days after the second AZD1222 dose. All receptors derive from an adult who received the AZD1222 COVID-19 vaccine. Both conserved end residues are part of each CDR3.

>TRBJ1-1|TRBV2
CASRVDGVNTEAFF
>TRBJ1-1|TRBV5-1
CASSLEGVTEAFF
>TRBJ2-1|TRBV6-5
CASSPDRYNEQFF
>TRBJ1-4|TRBV3-1/TRBV3-2
CASSQAVTNEKLFF
>TRBJ2-3|TRBV6-5
CASSILAGSTDTQYF
>TRBJ2-5|TRBV7-3
CASSQRRGETQYF
>TRBJ1-2|TRBV2
CASTPDRAYGYTF
>TRBJ2-5|TRBV5-4
CASSLGPTLQYF
>TRBJ2-3|TRBV6-1
CASSDREATDTQYF
>TRBJ1-1|TRBV25-1
CASRGHTEAFF
>TRBJ2-5|TRBV6-2/TRBV6-3
CASSTGTSGYQETQYF
>TRBJ1-1|TRBV29-1
CSARGQGITEAFF
>TRBJ2-1|TRBV19
CASMERVYNEQFF
>TRBJ2-3|TRBV6-5
CASSLRTGSTDTQYF
>TRBJ1-1|TRBV3-1/TRBV3-2
CASSQDPYVGSEAFF
>TRBJ2-3|TRBV9
CASSVEDSTDTQYF
>TRBJ1-5|TRBV2
CASSAGQGLGQPQHF
>TRBJ1-6|TRBV7-8
CASSLYLGQGGSPLHF
>TRBJ1-1|TRBV2
CASSEVGTGTEAFF
>TRBJ2-3|TRBV24-1
CATSDPPGGTDTQYF
>TRBJ2-1|TRBV5-1
CASSLAKLAGGVEQFF
>TRBJ1-4|TRBV30
CAWNRENEKLFF
>TRBJ1-2|TRBV20-1
CSTDGNYGYTF
>TRBJ2-1|TRBV28
CASTIGLLYNEQFF